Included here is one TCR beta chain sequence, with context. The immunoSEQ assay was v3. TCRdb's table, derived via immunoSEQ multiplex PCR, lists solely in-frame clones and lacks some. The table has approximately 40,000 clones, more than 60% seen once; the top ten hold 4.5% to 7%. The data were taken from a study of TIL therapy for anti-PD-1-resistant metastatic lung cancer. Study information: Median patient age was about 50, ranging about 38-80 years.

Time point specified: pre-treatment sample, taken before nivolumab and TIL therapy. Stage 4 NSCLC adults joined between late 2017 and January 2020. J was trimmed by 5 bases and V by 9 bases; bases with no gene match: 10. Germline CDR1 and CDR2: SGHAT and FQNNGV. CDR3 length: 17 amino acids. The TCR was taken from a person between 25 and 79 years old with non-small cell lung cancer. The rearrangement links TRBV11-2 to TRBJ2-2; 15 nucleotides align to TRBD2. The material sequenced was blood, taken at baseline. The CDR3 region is CASAPGLAGGRTGELFF. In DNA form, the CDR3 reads TGTGCCAGTGCTCCGGGACTAGCGGGAGGAAGGACCGGGGAGCTGTTTTTT.